These T cell receptor beta chains were read from a single sample in a study of CD8+CD57+ T cells in acquired aplastic anemia. Each CDR3 protein is one row after TCRdb ran MiXCR on the reads. The sample lists about 290,000 distinct CDR3 sequences, roughly 53% occurring once. Sequencing was done on a sample of sorted CD4+, CD8+, or CD8+CD57+ T cells (not recorded which) from PBMCs. These receptors were collected from a human donor with aplastic anemia. CDR3s include the opening cysteine and the closing phenylalanine or tryptophan. The order of the fields is J gene, D gene, clone size, V gene, CDR3 protein, CDR3 DNA. A D gene is named only where the DNA matches it firmly. Not every row has a clone size; where given, it reads once, few, many or a size class.

J: TRBJ1-2; D: TRBD1; size: many; V: TRBV9; CDR3: CASSGPGQGSHGYTF; DNA: TGTGCCAGCAGCGGACCGGGACAGGGGTCTCATGGCTACACCTTC
J: TRBJ2-3; D: TRBD1; size: NA; V: TRBV9; CDR3: CASRTGTGGPDTQYF; DNA: TGTGCCAGCAGGACCGGGACAGGGGGGCCAGATACGCAGTATTTT
J: TRBJ1-4; D: NA; size: NA; V: TRBV7-6; CDR3: CASSKNWAEKLFF; DNA: TGTGCCAGCAGCAAAAACTGGGCCGAAAAACTGTTTTTT
J: TRBJ2-1; D: TRBD2; size: NA; V: TRBV2; CDR3: CASSDTSGNEQFF; DNA: TGTGCCAGCAGTGACACTAGCGGGAATGAGCAGTTCTTC
J: TRBJ2-2; D: NA; size: once; V: TRBV7-2; CDR3: CASSLRRGSGELFF; DNA: TGTGCCAGCAGCTTACGGCGCGGGTCCGGGGAGCTGTTTTTT
J: TRBJ2-6; D: NA; size: NA; V: TRBV2; CDR3: CASSEPRGISGANVLTF; DNA: TGTGCCAGCAGTGAACCTAGAGGGATCTCTGGGGCCAACGTCCTGACTTTC
J: TRBJ1-1; D: NA; size: NA; V: TRBV7-2; CDR3: CASSLKGRWPEAFF; DNA: TGTGCCAGCAGCTTAAAAGGGAGGTGGCCTGAAGCTTTCTTT
J: TRBJ2-7; D: NA; size: NA; V: TRBV9; CDR3: CASSASTGGTTSF; DNA: TGTGCCAGCAGTGCTAGTACGGGCGGGACAACCTCCTTC
J: TRBJ1-2; D: NA; size: few; V: TRBV10-3; CDR3: CAISESDTYGYTF; DNA: TGTGCCATCAGTGAGTCGGACACGTATGGCTACACCTTC
J: TRBJ2-5; D: NA; size: NA; V: TRBV20-1; CDR3: CSLAGGPETQYF; DNA: TGCAGTTTAGCCGGGGGCCCAGAGACCCAGTACTTC
J: TRBJ1-2; D: NA; size: NA; V: TRBV20-1; CDR3: CSARDLARGTGNGYTF; DNA: TGCAGTGCTAGAGATCTCGCGCGGGGGACGGGTAATGGCTACACCTTC
J: TRBJ2-5; D: TRBD2; size: NA; V: TRBV7-3; CDR3: CASSFSPASGSGTQYF; DNA: TGTGCCAGCAGCTTTAGCCCGGCTAGCGGGAGCGGGACCCAGTACTTC
J: TRBJ1-4; D: NA; size: NA; V: TRBV10-3; CDR3: CAISEEKPNEKLFF; DNA: TGTGCCATCAGTGAAGAAAAGCCTAATGAAAAACTGTTTTTT
J: TRBJ2-7; D: TRBD1; size: NA; V: TRBV5-1; CDR3: CASSLRGTGDYEQYF; DNA: TGCGCCAGCAGCTTAAGGGGGACAGGGGACTACGAGCAGTACTTC
J: TRBJ1-1; D: NA; size: NA; V: TRBV7-8; CDR3: CASSEGRTTEAFF; DNA: TGTGCCAGCTCGGAGGGGAGGACGACTGAAGCTTTCTTT
J: TRBJ2-1; D: TRBD1; size: NA; V: TRBV24-1; CDR3: CATSDPTGSSYNEQFF; DNA: TGTGCCACCAGTGATCCGACAGGGAGCTCCTACAATGAGCAGTTCTTC
J: TRBJ2-3; D: TRBD1; size: NA; V: TRBV7-8; CDR3: CASSLRGLVFTDTQYF; DNA: TGTGCCAGCAGCTTAAGGGGGCTTGTATTTACAGATACGCAGTATTTT
J: TRBJ2-7; D: TRBD2; size: NA; V: TRBV2; CDR3: CASTGGDEQYF; DNA: TGTGCCAGCACCGGGGGGGACGAGCAGTACTTC
J: TRBJ1-6; D: NA; size: NA; V: TRBV5-1; CDR3: CASSQDKVAENSPLHF; DNA: TGCGCCAGCAGCCAAGATAAGGTCGCAGAAAATTCACCCCTCCACTTT
J: TRBJ1-3; D: TRBD1; size: NA; V: TRBV2; CDR3: CASNRDSSGNTIYF; DNA: TGTGCCAGCAATCGGGACAGCAGTGGAAACACCATATATTTT
J: TRBJ1-6; D: TRBD1; size: NA; V: TRBV7-9; CDR3: CASSLLDRESSPLHF; DNA: TGTGCCAGCAGCTTATTGGACAGGGAATCTTCACCCCTCCACTTT
J: TRBJ2-3; D: NA; size: NA; V: TRBV20-1; CDR3: CSARELVGSDTQYF; DNA: TGCAGTGCTAGAGAGCTAGTGGGATCAGATACGCAGTATTTT
J: TRBJ2-1; D: NA; size: NA; V: TRBV24-1; CDR3: CATSDLEGTPYNEQFF; DNA: TGTGCCACCAGTGATTTGGAAGGGACACCCTACAATGAGCAGTTCTTC
J: TRBJ1-1; D: TRBD1; size: NA; V: TRBV15; CDR3: CATSRDRRTGLNTEAFF; DNA: TGTGCCACCAGCAGAGATCGCAGGACAGGACTGAACACTGAAGCTTTCTTT
J: TRBJ1-2; D: NA; size: many; V: TRBV12-3/TRBV12-4; CDR3: CASSLEGRGKEGYTF; DNA: TGTGCCAGCAGTTTAGAGGGCAGGGGCAAAGAGGGCTACACCTTC
J: TRBJ2-3; D: NA; size: many; V: TRBV6-1; CDR3: CASCTSRTDTQYF; DNA: TGTGCCAGCTGCACTAGCCGCACAGATACGCAGTATTTT
J: TRBJ2-3; D: TRBD2; size: many; V: TRBV3-1; CDR3: CASSQETGTSGGGTQYF; DNA: TGTGCCAGCAGCCAAGAAACTGGGACTAGCGGTGGAGGTACGCAGTATTTT
J: TRBJ2-7; D: NA; size: few; V: TRBV5-1; CDR3: CASSPLLVGEQYF; DNA: TGCGCCAGCAGTCCCTTGTTAGTGGGCGAGCAGTACTTC
J: TRBJ2-3; D: NA; size: NA; V: TRBV10-2; CDR3: CASHRKSLTDTQYF; DNA: TGCGCCAGCCACAGGAAGTCCCTCACAGATACGCAGTATTTT